This TCR beta chain was captured by sequencing in a study of beta chain features in type 1 diabetes. Findings of the study overall: Within each of all four CD4+ subsets, Type 1 diabetes patients had TCRB CDR3s that were moderately but significantly shorter.

Expressed TCRB transcripts were sequenced after all isolated RNA was converted to cDNA. Clones were read by immunoSEQ multiplex PCR, and TCRdb kept only the in-frame ones, dropping some. The sample contains about 340,000 clones, about 14% of which appear only once. The CDR3 has 13 amino acids. Looked up from germline, CDR1 is SQVTM and CDR2 is ANQGSEA. V shed 7 bases and J 0 bases; nucleotides not matched to a gene: 5. About this clone: Its antigen is unidentified.

The rearrangement links TRBV29-1 to TRBJ1-2, with 7 bases aligning to TRBD1. Specimen: naive CD4+ T cells from blood. This TCR was recovered from a woman aged 18-29 years with type 1 diabetes. This chain's CDR3 is CSADRPTNYGYTF. The CDR3 coding sequence is TGCAGCGCGGACAGGCCGACTAACTATGGCTACACCTTC.